This entry concerns a single T cell receptor (beta chain). Original processing methods: Amplification from reference gene primers served as the basis for estimated nucleated cell counts. Produced via immunoSEQ multiplex PCR; TCRdb's table is partial and in-frame only. The DNA gave D and trimming, while V, J and clone size come from that table. This repertoire shows roughly 39,000 clones, roughly nine tenths found once; its top ten account for just under 9%. Trimming cost V 2 bases and J 9 bases, with 14 bases left between them. CDR3 length equals 15 residues. Germline CDR1 is SGHAT and CDR2 is FQNNGV. This sample stems from a study of blood T cell repertoires in COVID-19. Study background: The United States, Italy and Spain supplied acute and convalescent COVID-19 samples. T cells, B-cell-depleted T cells, or PBMCs supplied cDNA or gDNA.

This sequence joins TRBV11-2 and TRBJ1-6; maybe TRBD1 (5 bases). The sequence derives from a man younger than 45 with active or convalescent COVID-19. Material: peripheral blood. CDR3 amino acids: CASSLSAGRGSPLHF. Written as DNA, the CDR3 is TGTGCCAGCAGCTTATCGGCAGGGAGGGGTTCACCCCTCCACTTT.